This is a list of T cell receptor beta chains from one sample in a study of read filtering for tumor transcriptome and immune sequencing. TCRdb re-analysed the reads in MiXCR, keeping a single row per CDR3 protein. The sample carries tens of thousands of distinct CDR3 sequences, approximately 21% recorded once. Sequences were obtained from a population of CD138-negative cells sorted from bone marrow. The source is a donor aged 40 or over with multiple myeloma. The CDR3 runs from the conserved cysteine through the conserved F or W. Fields, in order: V gene, D gene, clone size, CDR3 length, J gene, CDR3 DNA, CDR3 protein. D genes are given only for firm matches. Clone size, where shown, is once, few, many, or a class for clones that have expanded.

TRBV18	NA	few	18	TRBJ1-5	TGTGCCAGCTCACGTCGTGGTGGAGTCACCGATAGCAATCAGCCCCAGCATTTT	CASSRRGGVTDSNQPQHF
TRBV30	NA	many	13	TRBJ1-1	TGTGCCTGGAGTGCCCAGGGGATGACTGAAGCTTTCTTT	CAWSAQGMTEAFF
TRBV7-2	TRBD1	many	15	TRBJ2-1	TGTGCCAGCAGCCCCCAAAAGGGACAGGGGAATGAGCAGTTCTTC	CASSPQKGQGNEQFF
TRBV29-1	NA	few	12	TRBJ1-2	TGCAGCGTTGGGGGACTGGACTATGGCTACACCTTC	CSVGGLDYGYTF
TRBV5-1	TRBD1	many	15	TRBJ1-1	TGCGCCAGCAGCTTACAGGGGGGGATGAACACTGAAGCTTTCTTT	CASSLQGGMNTEAFF
TRBV28	TRBD1	many	15	TRBJ2-5	TGTGCCAGCAGTTCACCCGGGACAGGACAAGAGACCCAGTACTTC	CASSSPGTGQETQYF
TRBV6-2/TRBV6-3	NA	many	12	TRBJ2-1	TGTGCCAGCACATACGGGGCGGGTGAGCAGTTCTTC	CASTYGAGEQFF
TRBV19	NA	NA	13	TRBJ1-2	TGTGCCAGTAGTATACAGTCCTCCTATGGCTACACCTTC	CASSIQSSYGYTF
TRBV28	NA	many	11	TRBJ2-3	TGTGCCAGTGGTTGGCCAGATACGCAGTATTTT	CASGWPDTQYF
TRBV5-1	NA	NA	14	TRBJ2-1	TGCGCCAGCAGCCTGAATGGTATGAAAAGTGAGCAGTTCTTC	CASSLNGMKSEQFF
TRBV27	NA	many	15	TRBJ2-2	TGTGCCAGCAGCCGGGTGGGAGTCCTAACCGGGGAGCTGTTTTTT	CASSRVGVLTGELFF
TRBV20-1	NA	many	15	TRBJ1-1	TGCAGTGCTAGGGACCCCGGAAGAATGAACACTGAAGCTTTCTTT	CSARDPGRMNTEAFF
TRBV12-3/TRBV12-4	TRBD1	few	15	TRBJ1-5	TGTGCCAGCAGCCCAATTACAGGGGGCAATCAGCCCCAGCATTTT	CASSPITGGNQPQHF
TRBV11-2	TRBD1	many	18	TRBJ1-1	TGTGCCAGCAGCTTAGCTCAGGATCCCGGGACAGTGAACACTGAAGCTTTCTTT	CASSLAQDPGTVNTEAFF
TRBV29-1	NA	many	12	TRBJ2-2	TGCAGCGTTAGGTTGAACACCGGGGAGCTGTTTTTT	CSVRLNTGELFF
TRBV19	NA	NA	15	TRBJ1-5	TGTGCCAGTAGTGTAACGAGTTCAGGGGTTCAGCCCCAGCATTTT	CASSVTSSGVQPQHF
TRBV3-1	NA	NA	13	TRBJ1-2	TGTGCCAGCAGCCCACACGGACCCTATGGCTACACCTTC	CASSPHGPYGYTF
TRBV28	NA	NA	14	TRBJ1-5	TGTGCCAGCAGCAGACAGTCCTTCTATCAGCCCCAGCATTTT	CASSRQSFYQPQHF
TRBV20-1	NA	NA	15	TRBJ1-6	TGCAGTGCTAGAGAGGCACAGAACGATAATTCACCCCTCCACTTT	CSAREAQNDNSPLHF
TRBV2	NA	many	13	TRBJ2-1	TGTGCCAGCAGTTACCGGGACCGCGTTAGGCAGTTCTTC	CASSYRDRVRQFF
TRBV18	NA	few	19	TRBJ2-1	TGTGCCAGCTCACGTCCCCGAGACTACCCCCGAGAGGTTGTCGATGAGCAGTTCTTC	CASSRPRDYPREVVDEQFF
TRBV13	NA	medium-sized	14	TRBJ2-1	TGTGCCAGCAGCTTAGAACCCACATACAATGAGCAGTTCTTC	CASSLEPTYNEQFF
TRBV5-1	TRBD2	NA	16	TRBJ2-5	TGCGCCAGTACCTTCGGAGCGGGGGGCGGGGGAGAGACCCAGTACTTC	CASTFGAGGGGETQYF
TRBV5-1	TRBD1	many	14	TRBJ1-1	TGCGCCAGCAGCACCGGACAGGGAAGGGCTGAAGCTTTCTTT	CASSTGQGRAEAFF
TRBV3-1	TRBD2	few	15	TRBJ2-7	TGTGCCAGCAGCCAAGGGCTAGCGGGCCCTGGCGAGCAGTACTTC	CASSQGLAGPGEQYF
TRBV5-1	TRBD2	many	16	TRBJ2-3	TGCGCCAGCAGCTTGGAGGCGGGGGGTCCTCCGGATACGCAGTATTTT	CASSLEAGGPPDTQYF
TRBV28	TRBD1	many	14	TRBJ1-1	TGTGCCAGCAGTCCCGGGACAGGGCACACTGAAGCTTTCTTT	CASSPGTGHTEAFF
TRBV5-1	NA	many	13	TRBJ1-4	TGCGCCAGCAGTGGTGGCCCGACAGAAAAACTGTTTTTT	CASSGGPTEKLFF
TRBV29-1	NA	many	18	TRBJ2-1	TGCAGCGTTCTTACTCTATCGAGGACGGATAGCTCCTACAATGAGCAGTTCTTC	CSVLTLSRTDSSYNEQFF
TRBV10-2	NA	many	14	TRBJ2-7	TGCGCCAGCAAGGACACAGGGCTAATCTACGAGCAGTACTTC	CASKDTGLIYEQYF
TRBV28	NA	many	12	TRBJ1-2	TGTGCCAGCAGTTTAGGAGCCTATGGCTACACCTTC	CASSLGAYGYTF
TRBV6-5	NA	many	14	TRBJ2-6	TGTGCCAGCTTAGGCAGATCTGGGGCCAACGTCCTGACTTTC	CASLGRSGANVLTF
TRBV20-1	TRBD1	few	13	TRBJ2-5	TGCAGTGCCCCGGGACAGAACCAAGAGACCCAGTACTTC	CSAPGQNQETQYF
TRBV7-8	NA	many	15	TRBJ2-2	TGTGCCAGCAGCCTCCGGGACACGAACACCGGGGAGCTGTTTTTT	CASSLRDTNTGELFF
TRBV15	NA	NA	17	TRBJ2-3	TGTGCCACCAGCAGAGAGGCCGGGCAGGTGGGCGCAGATACGCAGTATTTT	CATSREAGQVGADTQYF